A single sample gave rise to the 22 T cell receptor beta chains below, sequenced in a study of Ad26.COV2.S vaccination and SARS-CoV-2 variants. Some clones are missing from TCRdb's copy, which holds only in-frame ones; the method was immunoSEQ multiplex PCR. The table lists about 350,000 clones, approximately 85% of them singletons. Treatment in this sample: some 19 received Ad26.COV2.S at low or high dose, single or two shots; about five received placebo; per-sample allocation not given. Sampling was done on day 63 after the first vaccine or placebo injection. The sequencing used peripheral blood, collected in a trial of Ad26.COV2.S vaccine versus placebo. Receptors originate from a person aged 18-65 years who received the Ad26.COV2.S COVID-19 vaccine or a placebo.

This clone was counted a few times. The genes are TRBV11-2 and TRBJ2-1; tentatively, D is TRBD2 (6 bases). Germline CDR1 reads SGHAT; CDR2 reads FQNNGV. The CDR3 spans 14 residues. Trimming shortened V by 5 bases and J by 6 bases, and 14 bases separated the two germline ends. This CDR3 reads CASSPLVGGNEQFF. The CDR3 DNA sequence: TGTGCCAGCAGCCCCCTGGTGGGAGGCAATGAGCAGTTCTTC.

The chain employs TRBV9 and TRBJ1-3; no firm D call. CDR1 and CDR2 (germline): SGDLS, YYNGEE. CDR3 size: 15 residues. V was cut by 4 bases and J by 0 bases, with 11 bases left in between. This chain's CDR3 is CASSLEGISGNTIYF. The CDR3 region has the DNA TGTGCCAGCAGCCTCGAAGGGATCTCTGGAAACACCATATATTTT. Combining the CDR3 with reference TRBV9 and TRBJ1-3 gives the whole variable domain DSGVTQTPKHLITATGQRVTLRCSPRSGDLSVYWYQQSLDQGLQFLIQYYNGEERAKGNILERFSAQQFPDLHSELNLSSLELGDSALYFCASSLEGISGNTIYFGEGSWLTVV.

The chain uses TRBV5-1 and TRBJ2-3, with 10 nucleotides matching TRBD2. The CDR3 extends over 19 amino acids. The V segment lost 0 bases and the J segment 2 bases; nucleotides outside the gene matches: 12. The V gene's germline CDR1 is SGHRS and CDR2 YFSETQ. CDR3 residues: CASSLEAGGPRGFTDTQYF. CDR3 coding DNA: TGCGCCAGCAGCTTGGAAGCGGGAGGGCCGCGGGGCTTCACAGATACGCAGTATTTT.

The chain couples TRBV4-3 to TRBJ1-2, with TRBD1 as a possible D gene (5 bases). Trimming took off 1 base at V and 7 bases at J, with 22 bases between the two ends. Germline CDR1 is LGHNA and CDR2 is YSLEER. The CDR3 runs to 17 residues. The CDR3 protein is CASSQGLWGVWDGGYTF. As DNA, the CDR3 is TGCGCCAGCAGCCAAGGTCTCTGGGGGGTTTGGGATGGTGGCTACACCTTC.

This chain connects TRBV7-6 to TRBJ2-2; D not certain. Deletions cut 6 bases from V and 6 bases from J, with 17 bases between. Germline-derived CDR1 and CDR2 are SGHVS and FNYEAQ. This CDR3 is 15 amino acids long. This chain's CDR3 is CASSQFRLGPGELFF. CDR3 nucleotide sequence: TGTGCCAGCAGTCAATTTAGGTTAGGCCCCGGGGAGCTGTTTTTT.

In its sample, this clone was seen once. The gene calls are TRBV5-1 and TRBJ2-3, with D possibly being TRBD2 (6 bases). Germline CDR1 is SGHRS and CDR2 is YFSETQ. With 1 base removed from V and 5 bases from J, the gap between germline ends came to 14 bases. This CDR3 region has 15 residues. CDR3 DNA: TGCGCCAGCAGCTTGCCAGCTCGACTAGGAGATACGCAGTATTTT. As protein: CASSLPARLGDTQYF.

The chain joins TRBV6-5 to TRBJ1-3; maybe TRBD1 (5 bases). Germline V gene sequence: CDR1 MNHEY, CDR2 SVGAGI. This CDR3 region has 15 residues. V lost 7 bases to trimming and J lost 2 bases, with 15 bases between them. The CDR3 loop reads CASTYAGRPGNTIYF. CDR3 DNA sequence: TGTGCCAGCACGTACGCAGGGCGCCCTGGAAACACCATATATTTT.

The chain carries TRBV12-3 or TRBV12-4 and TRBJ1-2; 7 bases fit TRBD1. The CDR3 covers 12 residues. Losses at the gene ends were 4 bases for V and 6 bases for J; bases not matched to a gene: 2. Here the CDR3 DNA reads TGTGCCAGCAGTTGGGGACAGCATGGCTACACCTTC. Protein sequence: CASSWGQHGYTF.

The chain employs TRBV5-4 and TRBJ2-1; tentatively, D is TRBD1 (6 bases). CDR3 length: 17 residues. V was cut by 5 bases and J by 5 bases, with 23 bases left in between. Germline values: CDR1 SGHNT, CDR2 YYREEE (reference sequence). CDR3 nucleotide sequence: TGTGCCAGCAGGGGGCTTGCAGTGGGGGCAAGCAACAATGAGCAGTTCTTC. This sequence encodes CASRGLAVGASNNEQFF.

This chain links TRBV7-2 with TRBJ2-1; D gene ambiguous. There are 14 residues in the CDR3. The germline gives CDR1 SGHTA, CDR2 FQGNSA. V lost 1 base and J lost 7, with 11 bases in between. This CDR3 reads CASSLGSLGNEQFF. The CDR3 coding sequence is TGTGCCAGCAGCTTAGGATCTCTGGGAAATGAGCAGTTCTTC.

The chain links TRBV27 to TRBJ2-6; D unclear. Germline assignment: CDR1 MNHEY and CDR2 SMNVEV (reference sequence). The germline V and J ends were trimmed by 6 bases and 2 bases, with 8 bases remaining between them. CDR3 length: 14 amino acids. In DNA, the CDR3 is TGTGCCAGCAGGCCTGGGGCTGGGGCCAACGTCCTGACTTTC. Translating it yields CASRPGAGANVLTF.

CDR3 sequence (DNA): TGTGCCAGCAGCTTGCGGGAAAAGGGCAATCAGCCCCAGCATTTT. This sequence encodes CASSLREKGNQPQHF. The chain combines TRBV7-8 with TRBJ1-5; unclear D gene. CDR1 is SGHVS, CDR2 FQNEAQ, per germline. V shed 3 bases and J shed 2 bases, with 11 bases lying between them. This CDR3 region has 15 residues.

CDR3 loop: CASSLDGTDYYEQYF. As DNA, the CDR3 is TGTGCCAGCAGCTTAGATGGGACAGATTACTACGAGCAGTACTTC. The rearrangement links TRBV7-8 to TRBJ2-7; TRBD1 matches 7 bases. CDR1 is SGHVS, CDR2 FQNEAQ, per germline. The ends lost 1 base at V and 3 bases at J; junction bases unmatched: 6. This CDR3 is 15 amino acids long.

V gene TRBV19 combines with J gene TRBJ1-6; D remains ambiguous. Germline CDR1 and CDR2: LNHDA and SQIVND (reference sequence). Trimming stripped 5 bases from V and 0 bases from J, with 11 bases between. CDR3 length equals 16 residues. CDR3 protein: CASSHRRNSYNSPLHF. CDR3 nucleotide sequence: TGTGCCAGTAGTCATAGACGGAACTCCTATAATTCACCCCTCCACTTT. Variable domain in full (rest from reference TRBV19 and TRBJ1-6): DGGITQSPKYLFRKEGQNVTLSCEQNLNHDAMYWYRQDPGQGLRLIYYSQIVNDFQKGDIAEGYSVSREKKESFPLTVTSAQKNPTAFYLCASSHRRNSYNSPLHFGNGTRLTVT.

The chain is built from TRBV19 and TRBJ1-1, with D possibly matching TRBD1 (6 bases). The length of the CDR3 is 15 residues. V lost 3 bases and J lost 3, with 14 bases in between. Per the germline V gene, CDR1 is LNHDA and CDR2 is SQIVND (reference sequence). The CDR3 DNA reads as TGTGCCAGTAGTATTCAATGGGGGGCGGACACTGAAGCTTTCTTT. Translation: CASSIQWGADTEAFF.

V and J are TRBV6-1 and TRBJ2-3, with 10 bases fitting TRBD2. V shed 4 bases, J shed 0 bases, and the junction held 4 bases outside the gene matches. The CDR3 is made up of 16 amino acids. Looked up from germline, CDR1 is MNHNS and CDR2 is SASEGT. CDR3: CASSATSGASTDTQYF. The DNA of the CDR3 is TGTGCCAGCAGTGCAACTAGCGGGGCTAGCACAGATACGCAGTATTTT.

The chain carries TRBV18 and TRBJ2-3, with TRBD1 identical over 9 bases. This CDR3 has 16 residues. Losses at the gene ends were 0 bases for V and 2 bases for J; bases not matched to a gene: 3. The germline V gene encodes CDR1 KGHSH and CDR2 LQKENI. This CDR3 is CASSPPGQGATDTQYF. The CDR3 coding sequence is TGTGCCAGCTCACCACCGGGACAGGGAGCCACAGATACGCAGTATTTT. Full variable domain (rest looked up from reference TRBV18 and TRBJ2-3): NAGVMQNPRHLVRRRGQEARLRCSPMKGHSHVYWYRQLPEEGLKFMVYLQKENIIDESGMPKERFSAEFPKEGPSILRIQQVVRGDSAAYFCASSPPGQGATDTQYFGPGTRLTVL.

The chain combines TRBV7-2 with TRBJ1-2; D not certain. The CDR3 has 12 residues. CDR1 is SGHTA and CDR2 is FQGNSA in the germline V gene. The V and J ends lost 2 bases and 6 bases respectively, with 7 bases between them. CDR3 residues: CASSLYGDGYTF. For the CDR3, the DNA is TGTGCCAGCAGCTTATATGGGGATGGCTACACCTTC. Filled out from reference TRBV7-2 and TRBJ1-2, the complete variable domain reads GAGVSQSPSNKVTEKGKDVELRCDPISGHTALYWYRQSLGQGLEFLIYFQGNSAPDKSGLPSDRFSAERTGGSVSTLTIQRTQQEDSAVYLCASSLYGDGYTFGSGTRLTVV.

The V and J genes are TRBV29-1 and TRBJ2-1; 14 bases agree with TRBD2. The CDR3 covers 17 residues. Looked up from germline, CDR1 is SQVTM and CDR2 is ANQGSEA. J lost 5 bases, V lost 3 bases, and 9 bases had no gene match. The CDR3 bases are TGCAGCGTTGATGTGGGACTAGCGGGAGTTTGGGACAATGAGCAGTTCTTC. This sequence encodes CSVDVGLAGVWDNEQFF.

CDR3 sequence: CASSQDLLGVPTDTQYF. DNA for the CDR3: TGCGCCAGCAGCCAAGATTTGCTAGGGGTCCCCACAGATACGCAGTATTTT. The rearrangement joins TRBV4-3 to TRBJ2-3, with D possibly being TRBD1 (5 bases). Deletions cut 0 bases from V and 2 bases from J, with 15 bases between. Per germline, CDR1 LGHNA and CDR2 YSLEER. The CDR3 is 17 amino acids.

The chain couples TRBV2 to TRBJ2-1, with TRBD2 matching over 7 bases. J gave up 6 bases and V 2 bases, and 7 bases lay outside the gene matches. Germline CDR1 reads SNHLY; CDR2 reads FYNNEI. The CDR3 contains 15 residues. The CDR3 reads CASSEQSGEVNEQFF. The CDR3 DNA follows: TGTGCCAGCAGTGAACAGAGCGGGGAAGTCAATGAGCAGTTCTTC.

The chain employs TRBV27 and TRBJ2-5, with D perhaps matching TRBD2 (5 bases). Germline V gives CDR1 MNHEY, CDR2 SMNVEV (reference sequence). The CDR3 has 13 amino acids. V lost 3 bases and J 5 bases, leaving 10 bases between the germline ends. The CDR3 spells CASSFLASETQYF. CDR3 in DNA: TGTGCCAGCAGTTTCCTAGCTTCCGAGACCCAGTACTTC.